The T cell receptor beta chain under discussion was sequenced for a study of blood T cells in healthy people across ages (dated by TCRdb to between 2014 and 2016). Regarding the research as a whole: In model experiments, roughly one uniquely barcoded TCR beta cDNA molecule per two T cells was captured by template switching. Donors of different ages were randomly distributed across sequencing lanes to avoid experimental bias. The donors were divided into four age groups: young (average roughly 17 years), middle-aged (approximately 41), aged (roughly 60) and long-lived (about 84). For two donors (one aged 18 to 30 and one aged 80 or older), the study analyzed two additional independent replicas of 1 million unique cDNA reads from the same blood draw. The study measured age-related changes in TCR beta repertoire diversity using deep sequencing normalized with unique cDNA molecular identifiers. Broad study findings and their caveats: The CMV infection status of donors was not known, potentially confounding age-related changes in expanded clonotypes. Compared with the aged group, the long-lived group had more naive CD4+ T cells, fewer expanded clones and increased TCR diversity, suggesting age selection. A strong correlation was found between observed TCR beta diversity and the percentage of naive T cells measured by flow cytometry. Estimates of total diversity from one million sequenced T cells were regarded as lower bounds and underestimates. Because profiling used bulk unsorted PBMCs, naive and antigen-experienced compartments could not be compared conclusively. As age increased, observed TCR beta diversity per million T cells dropped in a roughly linear way, and a significant reduction was already evident by age roughly 36.

V sheds 5 bases and J sheds 3 bases, leaving 13 bases between their ends. Sequences SNHLY (CDR1) and FYNNEI (CDR2) are obtained from the germline V gene. The CDR3 covers 15 residues, taking in both the cysteine and the phenylalanine. The only DNA kept is the CDR3, 45 bases in frame from the first base. The approximately 39 donors, aged about 6 to 100 years, were systemically healthy Caucasian individuals from Russia. Roughly 9 milliliters of peripheral blood were drawn from each donor into EDTA-treated Vacutainer tubes. Ficoll-Paque density-gradient centrifugation was used to isolate PBMCs, with at least 7 million obtained per sample. Total RNA was extracted from PBMCs with Trizol reagent, with at least 5 micrograms obtained per sample. The percentages of naive CD45RAhigh/CD27high T cells were determined by flow cytometry on a PBMC aliquot from every donor. This clonotype was found a few times. Its binding antigen is unknown. Nothing much larger sits one base from this clone, and base qualities are not available.

The library was prepared using 5' RACE. Sequencing was performed on an Illumina HiSeq 2500. The second PCR ran for about 6 to 12 cycles and used a J-beta primer mix along with a sample-barcoded 5' primer. Each TCR beta cDNA molecule received a unique molecular identifier from a template-switch 5' adaptor carrying 12 random nucleotides. Each sample yielded at least 2.5 million CDR3-containing paired-end reads. First-strand cDNA was synthesized from all RNA with the Mint cDNA synthesis kit, primed by a TRBC-specific oligonucleotide. All cDNA was treated with uracil-DNA glycosylase and then went through a first 18-cycle PCR with the universal primers M1SS and BC2_uni_R. The study's own analysis went as follows. For normalization, 1 million high-quality reads were randomly selected from each sample, with every read carrying a distinct molecular identifier. Instead of being binned into consensus sequences, reads that shared molecular identifiers were thrown out. MiTCR, with a Q25 quality threshold and the strictest error-elimination algorithm, was used for CDR3 identification, clonotype clustering and error correction. A nonparametric unseen species model with Euler transformation was used to estimate lower-bound total TCR beta diversity. TCRdb reanalyzed the raw reads on its own, using fastp at Q25 for trimming and MiXCR for clone calling, and kept in-frame beta chains. Under each unique CDR3 protein, matching rows form one entry showing the most common genes and DNA. The authors' filters were not applied to this entry. This sample has over 950,000 distinct CDR3 sequences in its table, and roughly 51% of those were observed once. About a fifth of the sample goes to the ten largest clones.

This receptor was taken from a woman aged 60-70 years in good health. Recombination linked TRBV2 to TRBJ1-4; the best D guess is TRBD1, with 6 bases matching. Sequencing input: blood. The DNA sequence reads TGTGCCAGCAGTCCGAACAGGGCTCCTAATGAAAAACTGTTTTTT. This is translated as CASSPNRAPNEKLFF.